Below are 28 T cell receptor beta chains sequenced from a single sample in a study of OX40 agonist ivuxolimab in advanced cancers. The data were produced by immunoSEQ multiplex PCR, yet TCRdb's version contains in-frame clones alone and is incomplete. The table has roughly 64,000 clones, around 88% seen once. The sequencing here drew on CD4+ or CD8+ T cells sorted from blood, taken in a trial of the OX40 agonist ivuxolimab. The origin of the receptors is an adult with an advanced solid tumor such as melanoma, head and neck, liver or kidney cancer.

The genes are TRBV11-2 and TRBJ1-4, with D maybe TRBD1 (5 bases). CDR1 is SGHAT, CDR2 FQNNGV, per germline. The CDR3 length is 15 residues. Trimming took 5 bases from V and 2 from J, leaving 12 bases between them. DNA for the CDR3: TGTGCCAGCAGCGGCTCAGGGTTTACTAATGAAAAACTGTTTTTT. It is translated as CASSGSGFTNEKLFF.

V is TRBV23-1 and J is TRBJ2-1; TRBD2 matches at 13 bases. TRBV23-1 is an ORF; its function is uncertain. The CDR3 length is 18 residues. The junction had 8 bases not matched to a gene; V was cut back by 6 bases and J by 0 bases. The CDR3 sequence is CASRRGLAGELSYNEQFF. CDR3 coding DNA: TGCGCCAGCAGGCGAGGACTAGCGGGGGAGCTCTCCTACAATGAGCAGTTCTTC.

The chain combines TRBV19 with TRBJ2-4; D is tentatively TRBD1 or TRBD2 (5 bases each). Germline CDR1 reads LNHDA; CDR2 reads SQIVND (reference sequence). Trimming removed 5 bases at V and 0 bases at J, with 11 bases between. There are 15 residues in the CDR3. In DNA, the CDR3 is TGTGCCAGTAGTGTTGGGGGATTAGCCAAAAACATTCAGTACTTC. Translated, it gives CASSVGGLAKNIQYF.

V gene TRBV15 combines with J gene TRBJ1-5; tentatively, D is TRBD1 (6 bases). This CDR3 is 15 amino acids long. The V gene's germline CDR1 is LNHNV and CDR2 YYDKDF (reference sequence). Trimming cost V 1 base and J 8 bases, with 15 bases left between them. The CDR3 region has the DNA TGTGCCACCAGCAGAGGGGACATCGGTGTCGAGCCCCAGCATTTT. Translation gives CATSRGDIGVEPQHF.

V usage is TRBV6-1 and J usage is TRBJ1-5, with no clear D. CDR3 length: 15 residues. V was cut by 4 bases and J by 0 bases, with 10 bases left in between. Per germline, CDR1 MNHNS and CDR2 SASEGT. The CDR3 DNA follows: TGTGCCAGCAGTGTTGTATACCTTAGCAATCAGCCCCAGCATTTT. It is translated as CASSVVYLSNQPQHF.

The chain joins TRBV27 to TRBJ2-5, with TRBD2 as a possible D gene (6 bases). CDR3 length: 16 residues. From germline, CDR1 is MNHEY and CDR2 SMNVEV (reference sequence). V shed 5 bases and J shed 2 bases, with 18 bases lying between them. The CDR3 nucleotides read TGTGCCAGCAGTACTAGCTTAATCCAGTCTCAAGAGACCCAGTACTTC. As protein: CASSTSLIQSQETQYF.

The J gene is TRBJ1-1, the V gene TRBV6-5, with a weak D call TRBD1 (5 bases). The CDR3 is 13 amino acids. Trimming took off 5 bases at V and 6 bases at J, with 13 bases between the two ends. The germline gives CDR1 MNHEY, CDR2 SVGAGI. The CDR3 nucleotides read TGTGCCAGCAGTCCAGAGGAGGGGTCTGAAGCTTTCTTT. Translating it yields CASSPEEGSEAFF.

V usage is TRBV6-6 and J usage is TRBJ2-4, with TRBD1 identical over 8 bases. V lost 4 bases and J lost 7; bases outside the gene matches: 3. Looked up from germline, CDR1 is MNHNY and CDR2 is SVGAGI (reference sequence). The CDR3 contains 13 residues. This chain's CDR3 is CASSSGTGNIQYF. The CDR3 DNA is TGTGCCAGCAGTTCCGGGACAGGCAACATTCAGTACTTC.

CDR3 DNA: TGCGCCAGCAGCTTGGTCGAGGGGTACGAGCAGTACTTC. Translating it yields CASSLVEGYEQYF. V gene TRBV5-1 combines with J gene TRBJ2-7; D is possibly TRBD1 or TRBD2 (5 bases each). CDR1 SGHRS and CDR2 YFSETQ come from the germline V gene. The CDR3 has 13 residues. V dropped 0 bases and J dropped 4 bases, with 8 bases sitting between them.

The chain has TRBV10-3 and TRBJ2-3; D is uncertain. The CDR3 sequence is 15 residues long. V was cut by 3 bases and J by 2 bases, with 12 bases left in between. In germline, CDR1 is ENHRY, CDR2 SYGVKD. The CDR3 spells CAISDGIGNTDTQYF. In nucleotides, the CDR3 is TGTGCCATCAGTGATGGGATTGGGAACACAGATACGCAGTATTTT.

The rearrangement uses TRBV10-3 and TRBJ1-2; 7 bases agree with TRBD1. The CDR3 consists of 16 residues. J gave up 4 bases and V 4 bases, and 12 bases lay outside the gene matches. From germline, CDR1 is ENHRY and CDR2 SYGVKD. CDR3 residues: CAISGTGQPVAYGYTF. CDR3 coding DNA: TGTGCCATCAGTGGTACGGGACAGCCTGTGGCCTATGGCTACACCTTC.

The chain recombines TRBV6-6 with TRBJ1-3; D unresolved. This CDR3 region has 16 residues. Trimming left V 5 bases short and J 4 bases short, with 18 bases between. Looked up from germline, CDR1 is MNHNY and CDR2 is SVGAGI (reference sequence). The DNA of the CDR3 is TGTGCCAGCAGTACCACTCGCGTGGGAAGGGGAAACACCATATATTTT. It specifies CASSTTRVGRGNTIYF.

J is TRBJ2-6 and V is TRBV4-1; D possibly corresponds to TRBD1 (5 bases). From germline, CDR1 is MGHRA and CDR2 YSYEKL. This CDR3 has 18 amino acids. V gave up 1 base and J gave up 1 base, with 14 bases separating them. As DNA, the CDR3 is TGCGCCAGCAGCCAAGGTTTAAGGACAAGATCTGGGGCCAACGTCCTGACTTTC. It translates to CASSQGLRTRSGANVLTF.

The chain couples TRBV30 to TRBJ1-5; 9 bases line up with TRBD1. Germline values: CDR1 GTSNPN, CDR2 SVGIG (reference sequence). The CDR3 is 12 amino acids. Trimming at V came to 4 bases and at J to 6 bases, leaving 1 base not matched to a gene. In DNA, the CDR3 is TGTGCCTGGAACAGGGGGCTTCAGCCCCAGCATTTT. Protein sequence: CAWNRGLQPQHF.

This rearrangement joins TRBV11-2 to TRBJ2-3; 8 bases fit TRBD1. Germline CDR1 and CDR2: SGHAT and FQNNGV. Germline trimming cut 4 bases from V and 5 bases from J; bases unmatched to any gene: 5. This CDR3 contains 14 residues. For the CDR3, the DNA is TGTGCCAGCAGCTCGACAGGGGTGGGAGATACGCAGTATTTT. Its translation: CASSSTGVGDTQYF.

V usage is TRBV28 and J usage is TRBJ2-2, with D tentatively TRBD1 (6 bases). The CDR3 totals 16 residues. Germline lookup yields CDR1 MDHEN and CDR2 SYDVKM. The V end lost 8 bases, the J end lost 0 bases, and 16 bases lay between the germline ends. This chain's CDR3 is CASGGWGGANTGELFF. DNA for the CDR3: TGTGCCAGCGGGGGCTGGGGTGGGGCGAACACCGGGGAGCTGTTTTTT.

This CDR3 reads CASRDDRLNTEAFF. The CDR3 region has the DNA TGTGCCAGCAGGGATGACCGGTTGAACACTGAAGCTTTCTTT. The rearrangement links TRBV2 to TRBJ1-1, with D unresolved. Germline CDR1 and CDR2: SNHLY and FYNNEI. The length of the CDR3 is 14 residues. Trimming left V 6 bases short and J 0 bases short, with 11 bases between. The full variable domain, its missing parts supplied by reference TRBV2 and TRBJ1-1, is EPEVTQTPSHQVTQMGQEVILRCVPISNHLYFYWYRQILGQKVEFLVSFYNNEISEKSEIFDDQFSVERPDGSNFTLKIRSTKLEDSAMYFCASRDDRLNTEAFFGQGTRLTVV.

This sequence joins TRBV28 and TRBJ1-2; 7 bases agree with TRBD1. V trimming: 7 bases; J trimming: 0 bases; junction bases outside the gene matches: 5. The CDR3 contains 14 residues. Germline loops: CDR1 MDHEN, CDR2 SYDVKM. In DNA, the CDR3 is TGTGCCAGCACCGAGACAGGGACTAACTATGGCTACACCTTC. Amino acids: CASTETGTNYGYTF.

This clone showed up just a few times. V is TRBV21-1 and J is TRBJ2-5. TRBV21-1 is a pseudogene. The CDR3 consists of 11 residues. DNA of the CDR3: TGTGCCAGCATCAAGGAAGGACCTCGGTACTTC. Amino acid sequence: CASIKEGPRYF.

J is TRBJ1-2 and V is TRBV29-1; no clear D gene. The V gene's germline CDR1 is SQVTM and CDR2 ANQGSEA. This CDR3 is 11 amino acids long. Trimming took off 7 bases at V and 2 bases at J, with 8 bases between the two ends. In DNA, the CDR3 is TGCAGCGGGGAGTCCAACTATGGCTACACCTTC. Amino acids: CSGESNYGYTF. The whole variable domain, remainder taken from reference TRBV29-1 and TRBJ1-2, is SAVISQKPSRDICQRGTSLTIQCQVDSQVTMMFWYRQQPGQSLTLIATANQGSEATYESGFVIDKFPISRPNLTFSTLTVSNMSPEDSSIYLCSGESNYGYTFGSGTRLTVV.

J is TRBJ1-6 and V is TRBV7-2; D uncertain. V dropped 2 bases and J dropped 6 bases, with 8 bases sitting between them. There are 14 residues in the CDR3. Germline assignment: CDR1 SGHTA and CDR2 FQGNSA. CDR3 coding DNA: TGTGCCAGCAGCTTACTCGGCCCTAATTCACCCCTCCACTTT. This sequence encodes CASSLLGPNSPLHF. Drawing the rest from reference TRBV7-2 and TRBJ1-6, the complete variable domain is GAGVSQSPSNKVTEKGKDVELRCDPISGHTALYWYRQSLGQGLEFLIYFQGNSAPDKSGLPSDRFSAERTGGSVSTLTIQRTQQEDSAVYLCASSLLGPNSPLHFGNGTRLTVT.

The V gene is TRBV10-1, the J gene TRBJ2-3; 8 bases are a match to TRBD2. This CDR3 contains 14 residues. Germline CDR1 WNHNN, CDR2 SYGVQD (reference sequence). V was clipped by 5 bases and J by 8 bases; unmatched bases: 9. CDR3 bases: TGCGCCAGCAGTAGAGGGACTAGGATCGGTACGCAGTATTTT. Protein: CASSRGTRIGTQYF.

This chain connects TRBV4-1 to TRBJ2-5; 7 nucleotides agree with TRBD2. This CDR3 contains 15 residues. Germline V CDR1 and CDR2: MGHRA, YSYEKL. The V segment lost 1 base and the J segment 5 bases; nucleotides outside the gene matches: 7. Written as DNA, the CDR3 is TGCGCCAGCAGCCAAGGGTCGGGAGGCGGGGAGACCCAGTACTTC. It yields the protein CASSQGSGGGETQYF.

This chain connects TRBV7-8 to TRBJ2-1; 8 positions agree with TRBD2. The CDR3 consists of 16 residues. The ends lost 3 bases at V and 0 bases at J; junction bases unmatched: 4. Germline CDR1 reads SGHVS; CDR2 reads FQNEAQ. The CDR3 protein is CASSFGAGVSYNEQFF. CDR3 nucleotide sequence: TGTGCCAGCAGCTTTGGAGCGGGAGTCTCCTACAATGAGCAGTTCTTC. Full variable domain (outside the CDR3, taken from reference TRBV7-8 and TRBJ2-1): GAGVSQSPRYKVAKRGQDVALRCDPISGHVSLFWYQQALGQGPEFLTYFQNEAQLDKSGLPSDRFFAERPEGSVSTLKIQRTQQEDSAVYLCASSFGAGVSYNEQFFGPGTRLTVL.

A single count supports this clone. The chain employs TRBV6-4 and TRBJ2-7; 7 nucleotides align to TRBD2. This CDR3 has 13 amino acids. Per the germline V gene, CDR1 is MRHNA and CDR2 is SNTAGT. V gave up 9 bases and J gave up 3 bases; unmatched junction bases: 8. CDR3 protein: CARSEGRGYEQYF. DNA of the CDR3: TGTGCCAGATCGGAGGGGAGGGGCTACGAGCAGTACTTC.

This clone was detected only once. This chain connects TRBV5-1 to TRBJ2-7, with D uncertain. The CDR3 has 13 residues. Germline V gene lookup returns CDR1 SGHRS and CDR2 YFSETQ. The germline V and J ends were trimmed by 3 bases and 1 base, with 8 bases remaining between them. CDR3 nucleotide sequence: TGCGCCAGCAGCTCGCTAGGGTCCTACGAGCAGTACTTC. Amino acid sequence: CASSSLGSYEQYF.

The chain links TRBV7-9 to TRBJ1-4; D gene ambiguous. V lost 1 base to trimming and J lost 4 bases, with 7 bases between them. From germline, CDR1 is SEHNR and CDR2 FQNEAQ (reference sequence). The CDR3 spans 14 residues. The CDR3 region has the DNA TGTGCCAGCAGCTTAGATTGGAATAATGAAAAACTGTTTTTT. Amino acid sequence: CASSLDWNNEKLFF.

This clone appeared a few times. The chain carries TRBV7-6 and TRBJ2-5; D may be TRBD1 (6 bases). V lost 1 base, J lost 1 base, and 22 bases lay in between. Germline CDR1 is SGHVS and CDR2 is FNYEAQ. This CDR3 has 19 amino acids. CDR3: CASSLEGVGSQVTQETQYF. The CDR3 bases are TGTGCCAGCAGCTTAGAGGGGGTTGGGAGCCAGGTTACCCAAGAGACCCAGTACTTC.